The next 6 T cell receptor beta chains were all read from a single sample in a study of blood T cells in healthy people across ages. Next came a second PCR, run for about 6 to 11 cycles, which used a sample-barcoded 5' primer along with a J-beta primer mix. TCRdb reprocessed the 5' RACE reads with MiXCR, giving one entry per CDR3 protein. The sample lists more than 900,000 distinct CDR3 sequences, 25% to 35% occurring once. These sequences were also reported in another study, on T cells of mothers and their children.

The sequenced sample was blood. These receptors all stem from a middle-aged woman in good health.

This clonotype has a count of ten or more. J is TRBJ2-1 and V is TRBV7-6, with D unclear. Trimming removed 5 bases from V and 12 bases from J, with 17 bases in between. The V gene's germline CDR1 is SGHVS and CDR2 FNYEAQ. CDR3 length equals 13 residues. CDR3 DNA sequence: TGTGCCAGCAGCCCAACGGACCGCGAGTGGCAGTTCTTC. Amino acids: CASSPTDREWQFF. The full variable domain, its missing parts supplied by reference TRBV7-6 and TRBJ2-1, is GAGVSQSPRYKVTKRGQDVALRCDPISGHVSLYWYRQALGQGPEFLTYFNYEAQQDKSGLPNDRFSAERPEGSISTLTIQRTEQRDSAMYRCASSPTDREWQFFGPGTRLTVL.

A few counts support this clonotype. Being one base from a much bigger clone, this may be a read error. The genes are TRBV7-8 and TRBJ2-7, with D possibly TRBD2 on 5 matching bases. Germline V CDR1 and CDR2: SGHVS, FQNEAQ. The CDR3 sequence is 15 residues long. V gave up 0 bases and J gave up 3 bases, with 12 bases separating them. The CDR3 reads CASSLARGGFYEQYF. For the CDR3, the DNA is TGTGCCAGCAGCTTAGCTCGGGGTGGTTTCTACGAGCAGTACTTC.

In its sample, this clonotype was seen a few times. The V gene is TRBV29-1, the J gene TRBJ2-5, with D possibly matching TRBD2 (7 bases). Germline values: CDR1 SQVTM, CDR2 ANQGSEA. CDR3 length: 13 amino acids. V was trimmed by 8 bases and J by 5 bases, leaving 18 bases between them. CDR3 bases: TGCAGCTTCGGGGGGCATCGGGGGGAGACCCAGTACTTC. Translating it yields CSFGGHRGETQYF. Filled out from reference TRBV29-1 and TRBJ2-5, the complete variable domain reads SAVISQKPSRDICQRGTSLTIQCQVDSQVTMMFWYRQQPGQSLTLIATANQGSEATYESGFVIDKFPISRPNLTFSTLTVSNMSPEDSSIYLCSFGGHRGETQYFGPGTRLLVL.

This clonotype was picked up many times. The chain has TRBV6-5 and TRBJ1-1, with 9 bases matching TRBD1. Germline V gene data show CDR1 as MNHEY and CDR2 as SVGAGI. CDR3 size: 13 residues. Trimming removed 5 bases from V and 11 bases from J; junction bases left unmatched: 9. The CDR3 nucleotides are TGTGCCAGCAGTCTGCGACAGGGGGGTGAGGCTTTCTTT. Amino acid sequence: CASSLRQGGEAFF.

On this clonotype itself: A much bigger clone sits one base away, suggesting this may be a read error. This chain uses TRBV5-1 with TRBJ2-5; 8 positions agree with TRBD1. The J call may be faulty, since TRBJ2-7 better matches the DNA end. Germline-derived CDR1 and CDR2 are SGHRS and YFSETQ. CDR3 size: 16 residues. In nucleotides, the CDR3 is TGCGCCAGCAGCTTGGTCGGGACAGGTGGGGAATCCGAGCAGTACTTC. Its protein is CASSLVGTGGESEQYF.

This clonotype has a handful of counts. The chain uses TRBV7-9 and TRBJ1-2; D not resolved. This CDR3 comprises 15 residues. The germline V gene has CDR1 SEHNR and CDR2 FQNEAQ (reference sequence). Trimming pared 6 bases from V and 4 bases from J, leaving 18 bases between. For the CDR3, the DNA is TGTGCCAGCAGTTTTAACCAGGTCCCCTTCTATGGCTACACCTTC. This codes for CASSFNQVPFYGYTF.